This TCR beta chain derives from a study of early T cells in non-severe SARS-CoV-2 infection. TCRdb analysed the 5' RACE reads with MiXCR anew, one entry per CDR3 protein. The sample carries 75,000 to 90,000 distinct CDR3 sequences, under 15% recorded once. The germline V gene has CDR1 MDHEN and CDR2 SYDVKM. Trimming took 3 bases from V and 0 from J, leaving 12 bases between them. The CDR3 has 15 amino acids. This clonotype originated in an adult who was a healthcare worker with PCR-confirmed SARS-CoV-2 infection or an uninfected control (not recorded which). This rearrangement joins TRBV28 to TRBJ2-7; D possibly corresponds to TRBD2 (6 bases). Material: whole blood. CDR3 sequence (DNA): TGTGCCAGCAGTTTTAGTAGCGGCGTCTCCTACGAGCAGTACTTC. Translating it yields CASSFSSGVSYEQYF.